A single sample gave rise to the 24 T cell receptor beta chains below, sequenced in a study of T cells in women clearing cervical HPV infection. Clones were read by immunoSEQ multiplex PCR, and TCRdb kept only the in-frame ones, dropping some. The repertoire table contains about 40,000 clones. The sequenced material came from blood buffy coat. These receptors all stem from a woman between 18 and 70 years old with a cervical HPV16 infection that either progressed to CIN3+ or cleared (not recorded which).

With regard to this clone: Read coverage stops 3 residues before the CDR3 terminus; the germline J gene supplies the remainder. V gene TRBV5-6 combines with J gene TRBJ2-4, with 11 bases identical to TRBD2. V shed 2 bases, J shed 5 bases, and the junction held 3 bases outside the gene matches. The V gene's germline CDR1 is SGHDT and CDR2 YYEEEE. The length of the CDR3 is 15 residues. The CDR3 protein is CASSLTSGSQNIQYF. CDR3 DNA (partial): TGTGCCAGCAGCTTAACTAGCGGGAGTCAAAACATT.

On this clone itself: The read ends 3 residues early relative to the CDR3; the germline J gene fills the gap. V is TRBV13 and J is TRBJ1-1; D is uncertain. Germline V CDR1 and CDR2: PRHDT, FYEKMQ (reference sequence). Trimming pared 5 bases from V and 1 base from J, leaving 14 bases between. This CDR3 region has 15 residues. Incomplete CDR3 DNA: TGTGCCAGCAGCCGTGATGCGTGCAAGAACACTGAA. Encoded protein: CASSRDACKNTE. The full CDR3 protein reads CASSRDACKNTEAFF. Drawing the rest from reference TRBV13 and TRBJ1-1, the complete variable domain is AAGVIQSPRHLIKEKRETATLKCYPIPRHDTVYWYQQGPGQDPQFLISFYEKMQSDKGSIPDRFSAQQFSDYHSELNMSSLELGDSALYFCASSRDACKNTEAFFGQGTRLTVV.

Remarks on this clone: The read stops 3 residues short of the end of the CDR3; the missing end is completed from the germline J gene. The rearrangement links TRBV7-9 to TRBJ1-1, with 7 nucleotides matching TRBD1. Germline-derived CDR1 and CDR2 are SEHNR and FQNEAQ (reference sequence). The junction had 7 bases not matched to a gene; V was cut back by 5 bases and J by 1 base. There are 15 residues in the CDR3. The covered CDR3 bases are TGTGCCAGCAGCGCCCCGACAGGGAGGAACACTGAA. It is translated as CASSAPTGRNTE. The complete CDR3 protein is CASSAPTGRNTEAFF.

Comments on this clone: Read sequence stops 3 residues before the CDR3 end, and the germline J gene provides the missing end. The chain links TRBV19 to TRBJ2-1; D is possibly TRBD1 (5 bases). CDR1 LNHDA and CDR2 SQIVND come from the germline V gene (reference sequence). This CDR3 contains 17 residues. Trimming took off 5 bases at V and 3 bases at J, with 20 bases between the two ends. The sequenced part of the CDR3 DNA is TGTGCCAGTAGTGCATCACCCTGGGGCAGGGTCTACAATGAG. It is translated as CASSASPWGRVYNE. From start to end, the CDR3 is CASSASPWGRVYNEQFF.

Comment on this clone: With the read ending 3 residues before the CDR3 end, the germline J gene is used to fill in that end. The chain employs TRBV28 and TRBJ1-6; tentative D call: TRBD1 (6 bases). This CDR3 has 15 amino acids. The V gene lost 10 bases and the J gene lost 0 bases, with 13 bases spanning the gap. Germline CDR1 MDHEN, CDR2 SYDVKM. The CDR3 reads CATRGQSSYNSPLHF. CDR3 DNA (partial): TGTGCCACCAGAGGACAGAGCTCCTATAATTCACCC.

Points on this clone: The CDR3 is cut off 3 residues early in the read; its end comes from the germline J gene. The chain employs TRBV7-9 and TRBJ2-7, with D possibly being TRBD1 (5 bases). V was trimmed by 2 bases and J by 5 bases, leaving 13 bases between them. In germline, CDR1 is SEHNR, CDR2 FQNEAQ (reference sequence). The CDR3 has 14 amino acids. The CDR3 bases that were read are TGTGCCAGCAGCTTATCTCCCAGGGAAGACGAG. Translating it yields CASSLSPREDE. The whole CDR3 protein reads CASSLSPREDEQYF. Full variable domain (remainder filled in from reference TRBV7-9 and TRBJ2-7): DTGVSQNPRHKITKRGQNVTFRCDPISEHNRLYWYRQTLGQGPEFLTYFQNEAQLEKSRLLSDRFSAERPKGSFSTLEIQRTEQGDSAMYLCASSLSPREDEQYFGPGTRLTVT.

With respect to this clone: The read comes to an end 3 residues before the CDR3 does, leaving the germline J gene to fill in the end. The chain combines TRBV7-9 with TRBJ2-3; 7 nucleotides agree with TRBD2. The CDR3 has 14 amino acids. The germline CDR1 and CDR2 sequences are SEHNR and FQNEAQ (reference sequence). Trimming cost V 4 bases and J 2 bases; bases outside gene matches: 3. The part of the CDR3 DNA that was read is TGTGCCAGCAGCTGGGGGGGGAACACAGATACG. Amino acids: CASSWGGNTDT. The full-length CDR3 reads as CASSWGGNTDTQYF.

Regarding this clone: Read coverage stops 3 residues before the CDR3 terminus; the germline J gene supplies the remainder. The chain combines TRBV7-2 with TRBJ2-2; D is uncertain. This CDR3 spans 13 amino acids. V lost 2 bases and J 5 bases, leaving 6 bases between the germline ends. Germline-derived CDR1 and CDR2 are SGHTA and FQGNSA. The sequenced CDR3 bases are TGTGCCAGCAGCTTATCCAGGACCGGGGAG. It codes for CASSLSRTGE. The whole CDR3 sequence reads CASSLSRTGELFF.

In the case of this clone: Read sequence stops 3 residues before the CDR3 end, and the germline J gene provides the missing end. This chain joins TRBV6-2 or TRBV6-3 and TRBJ2-1; 8 bases line up with TRBD2. With V trimmed by 4 bases and J by 3 bases, 8 bases remained unmatched. CDR3 length: 16 residues. The germline V gene has CDR1 MNHEY and CDR2 SVGEGT. The CDR3 DNA, read in part, is TGTGCCAGCAGTTCGACTAGCGCTACCATCTACAATGAG. Protein: CASSSTSATIYNE. The CDR3 in full is CASSSTSATIYNEQFF.

For this clone: The read terminates 3 residues ahead of where the CDR3 ends, so the germline J gene completes it. V gene TRBV10-3 combines with J gene TRBJ1-2; no definite D call. The V gene's germline CDR1 is ENHRY and CDR2 SYGVKD. The CDR3 covers 13 residues. V lost 0 bases and J lost 1, with 3 bases in between. The sequenced CDR3 bases are TGTGCCATCAGTGAGTCTAGTAACTATGGC. As protein: CAISESSNYG. The complete CDR3 reads CAISESSNYGYTF.

On this clone itself: The read halts 3 residues ahead of the CDR3 end, with the missing end drawn from the germline J gene. The chain uses TRBV19 and TRBJ1-5, with a tentative D call TRBD1 (5 bases). The CDR3 is 16 residues long. The V end lost 1 base, the J end lost 5 bases, and 15 bases lay between the germline ends. Germline lookup yields CDR1 LNHDA and CDR2 SQIVND (reference sequence). The part of the CDR3 DNA that was read is TGTGCCAGTAGTATAGTGGAGGGGCGGTCGCATCAGCCC. It codes for CASSIVEGRSHQP. The CDR3 as a whole reads CASSIVEGRSHQPQHF.

Details on this clone: The read comes to an end 3 residues before the CDR3 does, leaving the germline J gene to fill in the end. The chain recombines TRBV5-1 with TRBJ2-3; 8 bases fit TRBD2. Germline lookup yields CDR1 SGHRS and CDR2 YFSETQ. There are 17 residues in the CDR3. V lost 0 bases and J lost 0; bases outside the gene matches: 6. The DNA read from the CDR3 is TGCGCCAGCAGCTTGGTTGGTAGCGGGACTAGCACAGATACG. The encoded protein is CASSLVGSGTSTDT. The full CDR3 sequence reads CASSLVGSGTSTDTQYF. Looking up the rest from reference TRBV5-1 and TRBJ2-3 gives the full variable domain: KAGVTQTPRYLIKTRGQQVTLSCSPISGHRSVSWYQQTPGQGLQFLFEYFSETQRNKGNFPGRFSGRQFSNSRSEMNVSTLELGDSALYLCASSLVGSGTSTDTQYFGPGTRLTVL.

As concerns this clone: From the germline J gene comes the end of the CDR3, since the read stops 3 residues before it. V is TRBV5-1 and J is TRBJ2-3, with 7 bases fitting TRBD2. This CDR3 spans 15 amino acids. With V trimmed by 5 bases and J by 5 bases, 11 bases remained unmatched. Germline CDR1 and CDR2: SGHRS and YFSETQ. CDR3 bases read: TGCGCCAGCAGTTCCACGAGCGGGGTCCGAGATACG. This translates into CASSSTSGVRDT. The CDR3, in full, reads CASSSTSGVRDTQYF.

On this clone: The CDR3 is cut off 3 residues early in the read; its end comes from the germline J gene. The rearrangement joins TRBV20-1 to TRBJ2-3, with unresolved D. V was shortened by 1 base and J by 0 bases, with 11 bases between the two germline ends. Looked up from germline, CDR1 is DFQATT and CDR2 is SNEGSKA (reference sequence). CDR3 length: 15 amino acids. The CDR3 DNA, read in part, is TGCAGTGCTAGAGCAGGAGAATCGAGCACAGATACG. It specifies CSARAGESSTDT. In full, the CDR3 reads CSARAGESSTDTQYF.

Concerning this clone: The CDR3 end falls 3 residues outside the read, so it is completed with the germline J gene. V and J are TRBV5-1 and TRBJ2-7, with 11 nucleotides matching TRBD2. Germline CDR1 SGHRS, CDR2 YFSETQ. The CDR3 is 17 amino acids. After removal of 4 bases from V and 6 bases from J, the junction contained 15 bases not matched to a gene. CDR3 amino acids: CASSPVTSGVSRFEQYF. The sequenced CDR3 bases are TGCGCCAGCAGCCCCGTGACTAGCGGGGTGTCCCGTTTCGAG.

A note on this clone: The DNA ends 3 residues before the CDR3 does, and the rest of the CDR3 is filled in from the germline J gene. The chain has TRBV12-3 or TRBV12-4 and TRBJ1-3; 7 bases align to TRBD1. The CDR3 extends over 12 amino acids. Trimming removed 6 bases from V and 7 bases from J; junction bases left unmatched: 3. CDR3 bases read: TGTGCCAGCAGCCAGGGGGGTAACACC. Residues: CASSQGGNT. In full, the CDR3 reads CASSQGGNTIYF.

Remarks on this clone: The CDR3 end lies 3 residues beyond the end of the read and is filled in from the germline J gene. The chain couples TRBV2 to TRBJ2-2; D is unclear. V shed 4 bases and J shed 4 bases, with 13 bases lying between them. The CDR3 length is 15 residues. Germline V gene lookup returns CDR1 SNHLY and CDR2 FYNNEI. The chain's CDR3 is CASSAAVGGTGELFF. The CDR3 DNA, read in part, is TGTGCCAGCAGTGCGGCGGTAGGTGGCACCGGGGAG.

About this clone itself: Read sequence stops 3 residues before the CDR3 end, and the germline J gene provides the missing end. The chain carries TRBV20-1 and TRBJ2-5; the match to TRBD2 covers 7 bases. The CDR3 sequence is 14 residues long. Germline CDR1 and CDR2: DFQATT and SNEGSKA (reference sequence). The V and J ends lost 5 bases and 3 bases, in that order; junction bases with no gene match: 9. The CDR3 bases that were read are TGCAGTGCTCCTGGACTAGTCGCTAAAGAGACC. Its protein is CSAPGLVAKET. The CDR3 in its entirety is CSAPGLVAKETQYF.

A remark on this clone: The read is 3 residues too short to cover the CDR3 end, so that end is filled in from the germline J gene. The rearrangement joins TRBV5-5 to TRBJ2-7, with 9 bases fitting TRBD1. The CDR3 loop spans 15 amino acids. Germline CDR1 is SGHKS and CDR2 is YYEKEE (reference sequence). With V trimmed by 3 bases and J by 2 bases, 6 bases remained unmatched. The CDR3 loop reads CASSWDRALAYEQYF. CDR3 DNA, as far as it was read: TGTGCCAGCAGCTGGGACAGGGCCTTAGCCTACGAG.

Of note for this clone: Coverage ceases 3 residues before the CDR3 finishes, and the germline J gene fills in the end. The V and J genes are TRBV7-3 and TRBJ2-3; 8 nucleotides match TRBD2. The CDR3 sequence is 14 residues long. J was trimmed by 6 bases and V by 5 bases; bases with no gene match: 7. CDR1 SGHTA and CDR2 FQGTGA come from the germline V gene. The CDR3 sequence is CASSPGLGPDTQYF. The part of the CDR3 DNA that was read is TGTGCCAGCAGCCCGGGACTAGGCCCGGATACG.

As concerns this clone: Sequencing ends 3 residues short of the CDR3 end; the germline J gene provides the rest. This chain connects TRBV7-9 to TRBJ1-3, with a possible D match to TRBD1 (5 bases). The V end was cut by 0 bases, the J end by 3 bases, with 6 bases between. CDR1 is SEHNR, CDR2 FQNEAQ, per germline (reference sequence). The length of the CDR3 is 14 residues. The CDR3 DNA, read in part, is TGTGCCAGCAGCTTAGCAGGGGATGGAAACACC. This sequence encodes CASSLAGDGNT. The full CDR3 sequence reads CASSLAGDGNTIYF.

Details on this clone: The observed sequence ends 3 residues before the CDR3 terminus, with the missing tail filled in from the germline J gene. The gene calls are TRBV20-1 and TRBJ2-5, with 9 bases lining up with TRBD2. With 2 bases clipped from V and 2 bases from J, the junction kept 0 bases outside the gene matches. This CDR3 is built from 13 residues. CDR1 and CDR2 (germline): DFQATT, SNEGSKA (reference sequence). The sequenced CDR3 bases are TGCAGTGCTAGACTAGCGGGACAAGAGACC. It specifies CSARLAGQET. The CDR3 in its entirety is CSARLAGQETQYF.

Points on this clone: The read halts 3 residues ahead of the CDR3 end, with the missing end drawn from the germline J gene. J is TRBJ2-1 and V is TRBV6-4, with 11 bases lining up with TRBD1. Germline V gene sequence: CDR1 MRHNA, CDR2 SNTAGT. V lost 4 bases, J lost 9 bases, and 5 bases stayed unmatched. The CDR3 covers 14 residues. CDR3 loop: CASSAGQGAGEQFF. The CDR3 bases that were read are TGTGCCAGCAGTGCCGGACAGGGGGCCGGTGAG.

For this clone: The read ends 3 residues shy of where the CDR3 ends; the end is completed using the germline J gene. The chain recombines TRBV20-1 with TRBJ2-5; 7 positions agree with TRBD2. The CDR3 totals 16 residues. V lost 0 bases and J lost 0; bases outside the gene matches: 7. Germline V gene sequence: CDR1 DFQATT, CDR2 SNEGSKA (reference sequence). CDR3 loop: CSARDLLAKDQETQYF. The DNA read from the CDR3 is TGCAGTGCTAGAGATCTACTAGCGAAAGACCAAGAGACC.